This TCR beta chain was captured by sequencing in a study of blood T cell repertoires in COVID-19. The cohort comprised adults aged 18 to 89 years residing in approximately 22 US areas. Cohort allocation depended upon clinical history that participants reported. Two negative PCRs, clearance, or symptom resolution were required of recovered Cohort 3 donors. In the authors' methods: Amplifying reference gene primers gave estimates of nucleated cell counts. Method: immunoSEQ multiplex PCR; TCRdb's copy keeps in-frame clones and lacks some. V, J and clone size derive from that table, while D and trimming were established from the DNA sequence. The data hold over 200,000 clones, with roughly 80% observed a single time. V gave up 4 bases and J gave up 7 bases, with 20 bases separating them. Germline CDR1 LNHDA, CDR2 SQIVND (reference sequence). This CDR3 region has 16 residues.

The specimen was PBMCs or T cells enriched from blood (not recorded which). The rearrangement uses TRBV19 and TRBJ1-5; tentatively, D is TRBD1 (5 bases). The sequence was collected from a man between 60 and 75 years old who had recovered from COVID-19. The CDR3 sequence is CASSKGAREEWQPQHF. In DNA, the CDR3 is TGTGCCAGTAGTAAAGGGGCCAGGGAGGAGTGGCAGCCCCAGCATTTT.